This T cell receptor (beta chain) emerged from a study of blood T cell repertoires in COVID-19. Sequencing was performed with immunoSEQ multiplex PCR; in TCRdb, only in-frame clones are kept and a portion is missing. In the table there are about 150,000 clones, about 86% of which are singletons. Germline CDR1 is MNHEY and CDR2 is SVGEGT. Trimming shortened V by 6 bases and J by 3 bases, and 6 bases separated the two germline ends. The CDR3 length is 11 residues. This clone has only a few counts. The TCR was taken from a man over 45 with active or convalescent COVID-19. V usage is TRBV6-2 or TRBV6-3 and J usage is TRBJ2-7, with D unclear. Sequenced material: peripheral blood. CDR3 DNA: TGTGCCAGCAGCCCTCACTACGAGCAGTACTTC. Protein: CASSPHYEQYF.